A single sample gave rise to the 10 T cell receptor beta chains below, sequenced in a study of regulatory T cells in long-lasting Graves disease. Time point given: persistent/refractory GD, antithyroid drugs over 5 years with positive TRAb. Construction of the TCR library relied on RNA isolated from PBMCs. HTBI primers from iRepertoire and Arm-PCR of CDR3 regions yielded the TCR beta libraries. TCRdb processed the multiplex PCR reads anew with MiXCR; each CDR3 protein has one entry. This table holds about 470,000 distinct CDR3 sequences, about 22% found once. Sample: peripheral blood mononuclear cells (PBMCs), taken when the disease was refractory, from a patient treated with antithyroid drugs. The receptors were gathered from a female donor with Graves disease.

This clonotype was picked up a small number of times. V and J are TRBV6-1 and TRBJ2-2; D unresolved. Germline CDR1 MNHNS, CDR2 SASEGT. The CDR3 runs 14 residues. V dropped 8 bases and J dropped 2 bases, with 12 bases sitting between them. The CDR3 DNA follows: TGTGCCAGCCGTCCCTTGGTTAACACCGGGGAGCTGTTTTTT. Encoded protein: CASRPLVNTGELFF.

This clonotype was seen more than once but under ten times. V gene TRBV7-9 combines with J gene TRBJ1-1; D might be TRBD1 (5 bases). With 6 bases removed from V and 5 bases from J, the gap between germline ends came to 13 bases. In germline, CDR1 is SEHNR, CDR2 FQNEAQ (reference sequence). This CDR3 region has 13 residues. CDR3 region: CASRSTSGTEAFF. In nucleotides, the CDR3 is TGTGCCAGCAGATCGACCTCAGGGACTGAAGCTTTCTTT.

The chain joins TRBV3-1 to TRBJ2-5; 12 bases line up with TRBD2. V gave up 1 base and J gave up 3 bases; unmatched junction bases: 9. Germline V gene data show CDR1 as LGHDT and CDR2 as YNNKEL (reference sequence). This CDR3 is built from 18 residues. CDR3 in amino acids: CASSQGLAGGPREETQYF. Here the CDR3 DNA reads TGTGCCAGCAGCCAAGGGCTAGCGGGAGGGCCGCGGGAAGAGACCCAGTACTTC.

The chain couples TRBV24-1 to TRBJ2-2, with TRBD2 identical over 7 bases. CDR3 size: 15 residues. After removal of 0 bases from V and 5 bases from J, the junction contained 2 bases not matched to a gene. Germline loops: CDR1 KGHDR, CDR2 SFDVKD. CDR3 in DNA: TGTGCCACCAGTGATTTGCTGGGAGGGACCGGGGAGCTGTTTTTT. This codes for CATSDLLGGTGELFF.

This clonotype was counted a few times. The chain carries TRBV18 and TRBJ1-4, with TRBD1 matching 8 bases. Per germline, CDR1 KGHSH and CDR2 LQKENI. This CDR3 spans 14 amino acids. With 4 bases clipped from V and 11 bases from J, the junction kept 9 bases outside the gene matches. This CDR3 reads CASSLPGQERKLFF. The CDR3 bases are TGTGCCAGCTCACTGCCGGGACAGGAACGGAAACTGTTTTTT.

This clonotype came up many times. V is TRBV6-2 or TRBV6-3 and J is TRBJ2-7; 8 bases agree with TRBD1. Per the germline V gene, CDR1 is MNHEY and CDR2 is SVGEGT. V trimming: 4 bases; J trimming: 4 bases; junction bases outside the gene matches: 3. The CDR3 spans 13 residues. The CDR3 sequence: CASSSRGRYEQYF. CDR3 sequence (DNA): TGTGCCAGCAGTTCCAGGGGGCGGTACGAGCAGTACTTC.

In its sample, this clonotype was seen many times. The chain couples TRBV11-2 to TRBJ1-1; no reliable D call. Germline-derived CDR1 and CDR2 are SGHAT and FQNNGV. This CDR3 comprises 14 residues. The ends were cut back, 0 bases at V and 10 bases at J, with 15 bases in the middle. The CDR3 spells CASSLEAYPSGAFF. In DNA form, the CDR3 reads TGTGCCAGCAGCTTAGAGGCTTACCCCTCGGGAGCTTTCTTT.

Concerning this clonotype: Given a much more abundant clone one base away, this may be a read error. The CDR3 DNA follows: TGTGTCAGCAGTTTAGGAGGGACAGCGGATTCACCCCTCCACTTT. Protein product: CVSSLGGTADSPLHF. The rearrangement uses TRBV28 and TRBJ1-6, with 7 bases that match TRBD1. CDR1 and CDR2 (germline): MDHEN, SYDVKM. The CDR3 consists of 15 residues.

This clonotype was seen only a few times. The J gene is TRBJ2-2, the V gene TRBV10-3, with D perhaps matching TRBD1 or TRBD2 (5 bases each). Trimming pared 8 bases from V and 5 bases from J, leaving 12 bases between. The CDR3 sequence is 13 residues long. CDR1 is ENHRY and CDR2 is SYGVKD in the germline V gene. The CDR3 DNA reads as TGTGCCATCCGGGACGGGGAGACCGGGGAGCTGTTTTTT. Translating gives CAIRDGETGELFF.

This clonotype was found many times. This chain links TRBV19 with TRBJ2-6; TRBD2 is a possible D gene (6 bases). From germline, CDR1 is LNHDA and CDR2 SQIVND (reference sequence). This CDR3 spans 17 amino acids. Trimming removed 5 bases from V and 0 bases from J, with 14 bases in between. In DNA, the CDR3 is TGTGCCAGTAGTGGGAGGAGTGATGGCTCTGGGGCCAACGTCCTGACTTTC. It codes for CASSGRSDGSGANVLTF.